The 7 T cell receptor beta chains reported below all come from one sample, sequenced in a study of blood T cell repertoires in COVID-19. Produced via immunoSEQ multiplex PCR; TCRdb's table is partial and in-frame only. The sample shows roughly 120,000 clones, 85% to 90% of them seen only once. Sequenced sample: peripheral blood. The receptors derive from a woman older than 75 with COVID-19, enrolled during active disease.

This chain links TRBV28 with TRBJ2-3; weak D call: TRBD2 (6 bases). This CDR3 has 15 amino acids. Per germline, CDR1 MDHEN and CDR2 SYDVKM. V dropped 7 bases and J dropped 3 bases, with 17 bases sitting between them. CDR3 amino acids: CASTRSGGATDTQYF. In nucleotides, the CDR3 is TGTGCCAGCACCCGTAGCGGAGGGGCTACAGATACGCAGTATTTT.

Concerning this clone: Mismatch with germline at one junction end may stem from a read error. The chain joins TRBV6-5 to TRBJ2-1; 10 nucleotides line up with TRBD2. Germline assignment: CDR1 MNHEY and CDR2 SVGAGI. CDR3 size: 15 residues. Here the CDR3 DNA reads TGTGCCGGCAGTTACTCCAGCGGGAGGGCCGATGAGCAGTTCTTC. Encoded protein: CAGSYSSGRADEQFF.

The chain employs TRBV9 and TRBJ2-5; D gene uncertain. This CDR3 comprises 11 residues. V lost 7 bases and J lost 5, with 9 bases in between. Germline V CDR1 and CDR2: SGDLS, YYNGEE. CDR3 sequence reads: CASGSRETQYF. The CDR3, as DNA: TGTGCCAGCGGATCTAGGGAGACCCAGTACTTC. The whole variable domain, filled in from reference TRBV9 and TRBJ2-5, reads DSGVTQTPKHLITATGQRVTLRCSPRSGDLSVYWYQQSLDQGLQFLIQYYNGEERAKGNILERFSAQQFPDLHSELNLSSLELGDSALYFCASGSRETQYFGPGTRLLVL.

The chain uses TRBV3-1 (or the pseudogene TRBV3-2) and TRBJ2-3; TRBD2 might be the D (5 bases). From germline, CDR1 is LGHDT and CDR2 YNNKEL (reference sequence). The CDR3 extends over 16 amino acids. V gave up 1 base and J gave up 8 bases, with 19 bases separating them. The CDR3: CASSQAGGGVGATQYF. The CDR3 nucleotides are TGTGCCAGCAGCCAAGCTGGAGGCGGAGTGGGAGCTACGCAGTATTTT.

V usage is TRBV19 and J usage is TRBJ1-3; tentative D call: TRBD1 (5 bases). This CDR3 contains 13 residues. Trimming took off 5 bases at V and 4 bases at J, with 9 bases between the two ends. From germline, CDR1 is LNHDA and CDR2 SQIVND (reference sequence). The CDR3 region is CASSWTPGNTIYF. CDR3 nucleotides: TGTGCCAGTAGTTGGACACCAGGAAACACCATATATTTT. Looking up the rest from reference TRBV19 and TRBJ1-3 gives the full variable domain: DGGITQSPKYLFRKEGQNVTLSCEQNLNHDAMYWYRQDPGQGLRLIYYSQIVNDFQKGDIAEGYSVSREKKESFPLTVTSAQKNPTAFYLCASSWTPGNTIYFGEGSWLTVV.

The V gene is TRBV5-4, the J gene TRBJ1-1, with D tentatively TRBD1 (5 bases). The germline V gene has CDR1 SGHNT and CDR2 YYREEE (reference sequence). V shed 3 bases and J shed 4 bases, with 10 bases lying between them. The CDR3 runs to 13 residues. For the CDR3, the DNA is TGTGCCAGCAGCTCCCCCGGGGGCACTGAAGCTTTCTTT. Translating gives CASSSPGGTEAFF.

The table lists this clone with a few counts. The CDR3 spells CASSLKKRLAGFTDTQYF. The DNA of the CDR3 is TGTGCCAGCAGTTTGAAGAAACGACTAGCGGGTTTCACAGATACGCAGTATTTT. The chain employs TRBV27 and TRBJ2-3; 10 nucleotides agree with TRBD2. J was trimmed by 2 bases and V by 3 bases; bases with no gene match: 11. Germline V gene sequence: CDR1 MNHEY, CDR2 SMNVEV (reference sequence). This CDR3 is built from 18 residues.